The 3 T cell receptor beta chains below all came from one sample that was sequenced in a study of OX40 agonist ivuxolimab in advanced cancers. Assay: immunoSEQ multiplex PCR; the TCRdb copy retains only in-frame clones and omits some. The table lists 15,000 to 20,000 clones, roughly 80% of them singletons, with 35% to 55% in the top ten. The material sequenced was CD4+ or CD8+ T cells sorted from blood, taken in a trial of the OX40 agonist ivuxolimab. These receptors were obtained from an adult with an advanced solid tumor such as melanoma, head and neck, liver or kidney cancer.

The J gene is TRBJ2-3, the V gene TRBV5-3, with 9 positions matching TRBD2. TRBV5-3 is annotated as an ORF whose role is uncertain. The V segment lost 0 bases and the J segment 5 bases; nucleotides outside the gene matches: 13. This CDR3 has 18 residues. CDR3 protein: CARSLACIFERGEDTQYF. In nucleotides, the CDR3 is TGTGCCAGAAGCTTGGCGTGTATATTTGAGCGGGGGGAAGATACGCAGTATTTT.

Of note for this clone: This is likely an artifact of a read error, given a far larger clone one base away. The rearrangement links TRBV19 to TRBJ2-7; 8 bases match TRBD2. Germline V lookup: CDR1 LNHDA, CDR2 SQIVND (reference sequence). The CDR3 covers 13 residues. V shed 6 bases and J 3 bases; nucleotides not matched to a gene: 4. CDR3 loop: CASSGGGGYEQYF. In DNA, the CDR3 is TGTGCCAGTAGCGGGGGGGGTGGCTACGAGCAGTACTTC.

The chain has TRBV6-6 and TRBJ2-3, with no clear D. CDR1 and CDR2 (germline): MNHNY, SVGAGI (reference sequence). V lost 2 bases, J lost 7 bases, and 4 bases lay in between. This CDR3 comprises 11 residues. The CDR3 region is CASSYRNTQYF. The CDR3 DNA reads as TGTGCCAGCAGTTACAGGAATACGCAGTATTTT.